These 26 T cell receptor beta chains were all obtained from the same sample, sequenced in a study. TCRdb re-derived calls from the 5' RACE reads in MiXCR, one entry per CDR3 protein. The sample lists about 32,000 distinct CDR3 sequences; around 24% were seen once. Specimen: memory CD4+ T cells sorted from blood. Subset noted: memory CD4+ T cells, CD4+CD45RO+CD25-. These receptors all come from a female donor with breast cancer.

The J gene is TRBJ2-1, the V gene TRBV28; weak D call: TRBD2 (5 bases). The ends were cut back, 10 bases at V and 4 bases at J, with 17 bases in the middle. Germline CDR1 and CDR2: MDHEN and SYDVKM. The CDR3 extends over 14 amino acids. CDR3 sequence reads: CATRENKLYNEQFF. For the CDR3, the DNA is TGTGCCACCCGGGAAAACAAACTATACAATGAGCAGTTCTTC.

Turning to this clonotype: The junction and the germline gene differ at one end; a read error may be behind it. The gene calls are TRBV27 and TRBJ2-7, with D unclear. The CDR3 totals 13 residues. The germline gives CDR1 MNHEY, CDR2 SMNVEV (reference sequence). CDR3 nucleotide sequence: TGCGCCAGCAGTTTATTAGGGACCTACGAGCAGTACTTC. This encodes CASSLLGTYEQYF.

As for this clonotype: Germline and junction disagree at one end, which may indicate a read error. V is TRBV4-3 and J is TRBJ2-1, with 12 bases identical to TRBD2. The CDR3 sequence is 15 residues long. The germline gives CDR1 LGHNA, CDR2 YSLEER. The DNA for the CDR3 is TGCGCCGGCAGCCCTAGCGGGAGGGTCTACAATGAGCAGTTCTTC. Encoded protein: CAGSPSGRVYNEQFF.

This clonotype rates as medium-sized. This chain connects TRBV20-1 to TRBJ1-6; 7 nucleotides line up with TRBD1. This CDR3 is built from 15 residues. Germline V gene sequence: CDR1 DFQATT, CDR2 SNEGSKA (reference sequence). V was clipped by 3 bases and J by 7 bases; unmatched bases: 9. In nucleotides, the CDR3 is TGCAGTGCTAGGGAGTTGGGGACAGCAAATTCACCCCTCCACTTT. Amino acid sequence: CSARELGTANSPLHF.

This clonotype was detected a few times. CDR3 loop: CASSPTSTGAQFF. Written as DNA, the CDR3 is TGTGCCAGCAGTCCCACTTCCACCGGGGCGCAGTTCTTC. V gene TRBV12-3 or TRBV12-4 combines with J gene TRBJ2-1; D is tentatively TRBD1 or TRBD2 (5 bases each). This CDR3 has 13 amino acids. Trimming removed 5 bases from V and 12 bases from J, with 17 bases in between.

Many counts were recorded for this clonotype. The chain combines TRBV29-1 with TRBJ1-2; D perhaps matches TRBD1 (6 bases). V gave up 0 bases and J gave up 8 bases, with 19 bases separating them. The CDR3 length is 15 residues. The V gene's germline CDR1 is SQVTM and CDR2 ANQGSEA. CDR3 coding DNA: TGCAGCGTTGAAGATGGGACACTCTTATCTGGGGGCTACACCTTC. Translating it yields CSVEDGTLLSGGYTF.

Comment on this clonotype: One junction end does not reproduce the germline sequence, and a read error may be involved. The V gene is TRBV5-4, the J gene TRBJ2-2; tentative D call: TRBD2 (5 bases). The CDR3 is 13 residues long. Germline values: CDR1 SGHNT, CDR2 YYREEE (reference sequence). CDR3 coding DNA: TGTGCCAGCAGAGGGCCTAACGCCGGGGAGCTGTCTTTT. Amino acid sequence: CASRGPNAGELSF.

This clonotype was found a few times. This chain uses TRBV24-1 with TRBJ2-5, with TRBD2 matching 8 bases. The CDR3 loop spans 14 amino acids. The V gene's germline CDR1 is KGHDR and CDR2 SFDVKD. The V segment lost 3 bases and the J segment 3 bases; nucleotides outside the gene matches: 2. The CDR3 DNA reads TGTGCCACCAGTGATCCAGCGGGGGAAGAGACCCAGTACTTC. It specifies CATSDPAGEETQYF.

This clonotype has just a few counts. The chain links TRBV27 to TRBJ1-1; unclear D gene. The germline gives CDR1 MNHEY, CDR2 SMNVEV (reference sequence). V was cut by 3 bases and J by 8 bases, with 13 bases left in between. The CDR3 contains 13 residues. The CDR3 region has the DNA TGTGCCAGCAGTTTCCCGTCGGGAGGCGAAGCTTTCTTT. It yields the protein CASSFPSGGEAFF.

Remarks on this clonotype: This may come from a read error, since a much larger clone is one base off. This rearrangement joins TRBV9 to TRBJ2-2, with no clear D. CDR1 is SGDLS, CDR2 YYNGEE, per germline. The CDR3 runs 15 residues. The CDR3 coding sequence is TGTGCCTGCAGCGTAGTACAGCATCACACCGGGGAGCTGTTTTTT. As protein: CACSVVQHHTGELFF.

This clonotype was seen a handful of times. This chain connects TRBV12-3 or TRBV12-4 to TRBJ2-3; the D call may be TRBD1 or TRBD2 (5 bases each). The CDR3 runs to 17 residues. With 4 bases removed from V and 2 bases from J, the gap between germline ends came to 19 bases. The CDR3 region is CASSYGAGQGNTDTQYF. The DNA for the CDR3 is TGTGCCAGCAGTTACGGGGCTGGTCAGGGCAACACAGATACGCAGTATTTT.

Here the CDR3 reads CSAQDVATNEKLFF. CDR3 bases: TGCAGTGCTCAGGATGTAGCAACTAATGAAAAACTGTTTTTT. The rearrangement links TRBV20-1 to TRBJ1-4; D remains ambiguous. The V end was cut by 5 bases, the J end by 0 bases, with 10 bases between. Germline CDR1 and CDR2: DFQATT and SNEGSKA (reference sequence). CDR3 length equals 14 residues.

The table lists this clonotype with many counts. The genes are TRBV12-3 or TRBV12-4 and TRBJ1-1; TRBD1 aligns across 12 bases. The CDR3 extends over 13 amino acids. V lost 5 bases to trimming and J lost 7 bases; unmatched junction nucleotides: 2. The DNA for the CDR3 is TGTGCCAGCAGTGGGACAGGGGGCCGTGAAGCTTTCTTT. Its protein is CASSGTGGREAFF.

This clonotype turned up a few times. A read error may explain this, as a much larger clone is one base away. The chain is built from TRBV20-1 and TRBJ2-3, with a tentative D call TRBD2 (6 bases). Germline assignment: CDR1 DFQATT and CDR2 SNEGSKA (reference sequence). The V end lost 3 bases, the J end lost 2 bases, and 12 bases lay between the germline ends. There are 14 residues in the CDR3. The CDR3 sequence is CSASLGGTTDTQYF. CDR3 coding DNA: TGCAGTGCTAGCCTCGGGGGAACCACAGATACGCAGTATTTT.

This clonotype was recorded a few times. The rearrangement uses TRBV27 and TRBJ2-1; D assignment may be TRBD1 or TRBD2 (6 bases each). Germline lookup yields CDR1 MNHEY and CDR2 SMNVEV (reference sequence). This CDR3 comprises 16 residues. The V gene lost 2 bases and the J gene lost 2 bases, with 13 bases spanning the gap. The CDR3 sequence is CASSLRGAGAYNEQFF. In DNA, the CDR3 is TGTGCCAGCAGTTTAAGGGGGGCCGGCGCCTACAATGAGCAGTTCTTC.

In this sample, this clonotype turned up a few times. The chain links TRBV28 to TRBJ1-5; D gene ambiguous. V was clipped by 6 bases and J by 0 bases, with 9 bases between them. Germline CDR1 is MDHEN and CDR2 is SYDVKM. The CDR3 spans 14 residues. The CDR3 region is CASRPDSSNQPQHF. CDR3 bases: TGTGCCAGCAGGCCGGATAGTAGCAATCAGCCCCAGCATTTT. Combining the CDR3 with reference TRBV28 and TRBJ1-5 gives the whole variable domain DVKVTQSSRYLVKRTGEKVFLECVQDMDHENMFWYRQDPGLGLRLIYFSYDVKMKEKGDIPEGYSVSREKKERFSLILESASTNQTSMYLCASRPDSSNQPQHFGDGTRLSIL.

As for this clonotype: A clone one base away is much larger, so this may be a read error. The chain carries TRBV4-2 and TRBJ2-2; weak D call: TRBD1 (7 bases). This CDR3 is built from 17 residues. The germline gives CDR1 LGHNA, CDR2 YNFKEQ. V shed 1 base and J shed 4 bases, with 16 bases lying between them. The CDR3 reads CASSQGTQGRSTGELFF. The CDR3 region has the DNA TGTGCCAGCAGCCAAGGCACACAGGGGAGGAGCACCGGGGAGCTGTTTTTT.

CDR3 protein: CASSSQGKWVYGYTF. CDR3 in DNA: TGTGCCAGCAGCTCACAGGGAAAGTGGGTCTATGGCTACACCTTC. J is TRBJ1-2 and V is TRBV7-9; the D gene is possibly TRBD1 (6 bases). The CDR3 has 15 amino acids. Germline V lookup: CDR1 SEHNR, CDR2 FQNEAQ (reference sequence). The germline V and J ends were trimmed by 4 bases and 4 bases, with 16 bases remaining between them. The variable domain in full, with the rest retrieved from reference TRBV7-9 and TRBJ1-2, is DTGVSQNPRHKITKRGQNVTFRCDPISEHNRLYWYRQTLGQGPEFLTYFQNEAQLEKSRLLSDRFSAERPKGSFSTLEIQRTEQGDSAMYLCASSSQGKWVYGYTFGSGTRLTVV.

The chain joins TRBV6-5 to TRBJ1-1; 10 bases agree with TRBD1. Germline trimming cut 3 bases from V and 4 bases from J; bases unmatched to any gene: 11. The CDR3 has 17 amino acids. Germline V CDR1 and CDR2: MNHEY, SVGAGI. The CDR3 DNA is TGTGCCAGCAGTTATTACCAGACAGGGGGCTTAGGCACTGAAGCTTTCTTT. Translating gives CASSYYQTGGLGTEAFF.

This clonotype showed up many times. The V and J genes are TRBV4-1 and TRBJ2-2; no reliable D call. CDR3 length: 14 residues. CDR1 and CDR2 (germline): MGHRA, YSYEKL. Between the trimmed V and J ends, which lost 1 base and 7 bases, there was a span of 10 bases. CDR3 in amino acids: CASSQVGGDGELFF. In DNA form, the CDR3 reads TGCGCCAGCAGCCAAGTGGGTGGGGACGGGGAGCTGTTTTTT.

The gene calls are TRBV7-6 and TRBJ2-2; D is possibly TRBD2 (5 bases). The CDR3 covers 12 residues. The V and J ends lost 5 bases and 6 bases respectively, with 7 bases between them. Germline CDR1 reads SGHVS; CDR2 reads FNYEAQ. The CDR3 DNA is TGTGCCAGCAGCAGAGCGGCCGGGGAGCTGTTTTTT. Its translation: CASSRAAGELFF.

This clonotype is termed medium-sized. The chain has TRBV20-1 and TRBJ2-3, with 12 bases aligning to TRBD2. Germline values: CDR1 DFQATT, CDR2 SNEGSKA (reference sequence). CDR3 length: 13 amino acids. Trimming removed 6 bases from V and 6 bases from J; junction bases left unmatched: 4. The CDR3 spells CSAEGTSGDTQYF. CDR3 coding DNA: TGCAGTGCCGAGGGGACTAGCGGGGATACGCAGTATTTT.

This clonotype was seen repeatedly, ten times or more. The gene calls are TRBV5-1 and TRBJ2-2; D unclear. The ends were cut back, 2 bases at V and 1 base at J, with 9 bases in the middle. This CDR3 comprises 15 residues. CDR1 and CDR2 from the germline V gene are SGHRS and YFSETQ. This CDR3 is CASSFRAMNTGELFF. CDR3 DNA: TGCGCCAGCAGCTTTAGGGCGATGAACACCGGGGAGCTGTTTTTT.

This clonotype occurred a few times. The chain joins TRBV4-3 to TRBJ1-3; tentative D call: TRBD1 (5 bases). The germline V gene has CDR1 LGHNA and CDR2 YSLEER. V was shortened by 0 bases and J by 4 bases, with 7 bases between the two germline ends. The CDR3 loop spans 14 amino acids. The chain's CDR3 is CASSQDRAGNTIYF. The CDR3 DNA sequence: TGCGCCAGCAGCCAAGACAGGGCCGGAAACACCATATATTTT.

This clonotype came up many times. The CDR3 bases are TGCGCCAGCAGCCAAGATAGAGGACAGGGCTACGAGCAGTACTTC. Protein product: CASSQDRGQGYEQYF. The chain couples TRBV4-3 to TRBJ2-7; 8 bases line up with TRBD1. This CDR3 has 15 amino acids. V was clipped by 0 bases and J by 3 bases; unmatched bases: 4. Germline loops: CDR1 LGHNA, CDR2 YSLEER.

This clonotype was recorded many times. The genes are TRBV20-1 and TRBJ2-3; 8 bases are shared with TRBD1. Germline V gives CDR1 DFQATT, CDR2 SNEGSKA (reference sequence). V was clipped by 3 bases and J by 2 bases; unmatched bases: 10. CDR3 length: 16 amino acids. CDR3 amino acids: CSARPRTGWDTDTQYF. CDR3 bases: TGCAGTGCTAGGCCTAGGACAGGGTGGGACACAGATACGCAGTATTTT.